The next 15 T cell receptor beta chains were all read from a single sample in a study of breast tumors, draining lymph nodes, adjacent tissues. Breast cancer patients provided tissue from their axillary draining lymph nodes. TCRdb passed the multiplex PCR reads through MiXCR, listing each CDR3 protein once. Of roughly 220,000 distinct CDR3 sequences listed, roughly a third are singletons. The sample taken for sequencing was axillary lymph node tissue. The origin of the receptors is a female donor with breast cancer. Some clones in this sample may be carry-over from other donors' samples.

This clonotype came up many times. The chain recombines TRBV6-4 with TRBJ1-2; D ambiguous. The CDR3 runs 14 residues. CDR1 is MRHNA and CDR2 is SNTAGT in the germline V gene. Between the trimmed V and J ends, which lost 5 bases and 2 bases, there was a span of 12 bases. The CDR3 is CASSPSKENYGYTF. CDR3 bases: TGTGCCAGCAGTCCTTCCAAGGAAAACTATGGCTACACCTTC.

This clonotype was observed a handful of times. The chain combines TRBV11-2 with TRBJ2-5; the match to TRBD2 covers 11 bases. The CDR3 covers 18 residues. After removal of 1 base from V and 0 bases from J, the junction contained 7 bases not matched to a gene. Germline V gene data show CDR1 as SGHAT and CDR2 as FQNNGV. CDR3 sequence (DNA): TGTGCCAGCAGCTTAGGGAGTAGCGGGAGGGGGTACCAAGAGACCCAGTACTTC. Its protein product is CASSLGSSGRGYQETQYF.

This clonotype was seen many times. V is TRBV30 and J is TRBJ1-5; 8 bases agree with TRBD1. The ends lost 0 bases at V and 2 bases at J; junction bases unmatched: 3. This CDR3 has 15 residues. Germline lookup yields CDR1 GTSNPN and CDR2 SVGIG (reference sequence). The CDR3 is CAWSVGTGGNQPQHF. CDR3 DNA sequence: TGTGCCTGGAGTGTTGGGACAGGCGGCAATCAGCCCCAGCATTTT.

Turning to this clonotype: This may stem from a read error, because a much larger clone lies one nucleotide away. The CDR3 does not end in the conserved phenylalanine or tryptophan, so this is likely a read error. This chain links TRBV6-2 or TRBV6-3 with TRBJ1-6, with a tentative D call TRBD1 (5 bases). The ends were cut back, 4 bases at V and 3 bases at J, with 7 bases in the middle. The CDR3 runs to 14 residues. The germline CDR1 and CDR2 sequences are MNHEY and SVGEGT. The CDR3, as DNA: TGTGCCAGCAGTTCCACAGGCTATAATTCACCCCTCCACTGT. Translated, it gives CASSSTGYNSPLHC.

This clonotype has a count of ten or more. This CDR3 reads CASSPAGTGTNTGELFF. In nucleotides, the CDR3 is TGTGCCAGCTCACCTGCCGGGACAGGGACGAACACCGGGGAGCTGTTTTTT. This chain links TRBV18 with TRBJ2-2; 9 nucleotides match TRBD1. Germline-derived CDR1 and CDR2 are KGHSH and LQKENI. This CDR3 region has 17 residues. Losses at the gene ends were 3 bases for V and 0 bases for J; bases not matched to a gene: 5.

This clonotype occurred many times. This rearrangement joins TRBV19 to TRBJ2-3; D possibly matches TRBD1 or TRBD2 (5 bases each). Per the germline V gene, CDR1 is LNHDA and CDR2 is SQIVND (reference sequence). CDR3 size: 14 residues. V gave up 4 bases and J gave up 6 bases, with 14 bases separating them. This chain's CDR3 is CASSRDRLYDTQYF. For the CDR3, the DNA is TGTGCCAGTAGTAGGGACCGTCTTTACGATACGCAGTATTTT.

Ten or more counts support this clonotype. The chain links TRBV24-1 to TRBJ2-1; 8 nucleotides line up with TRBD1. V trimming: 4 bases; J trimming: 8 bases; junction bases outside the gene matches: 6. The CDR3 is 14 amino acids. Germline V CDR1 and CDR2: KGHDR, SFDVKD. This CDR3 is CATSERTGFDEQFF. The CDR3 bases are TGTGCCACCAGTGAACGGACAGGGTTCGATGAGCAGTTCTTC.

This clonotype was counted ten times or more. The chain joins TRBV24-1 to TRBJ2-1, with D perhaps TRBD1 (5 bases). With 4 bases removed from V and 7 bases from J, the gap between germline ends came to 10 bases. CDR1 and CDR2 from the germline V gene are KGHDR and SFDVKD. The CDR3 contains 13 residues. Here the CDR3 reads CATSEGVENEQFF. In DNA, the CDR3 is TGTGCCACCAGTGAAGGGGTTGAGAATGAGCAGTTCTTC.

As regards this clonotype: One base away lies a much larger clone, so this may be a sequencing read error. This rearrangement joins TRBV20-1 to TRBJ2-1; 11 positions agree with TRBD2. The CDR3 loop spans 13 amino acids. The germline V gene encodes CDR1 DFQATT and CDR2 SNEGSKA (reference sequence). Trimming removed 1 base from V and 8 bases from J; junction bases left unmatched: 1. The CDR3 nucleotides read TGCAGTGCTAGAGGACTAGCGGGGTATGAGCAGTTCTTC. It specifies CSARGLAGYEQFF.

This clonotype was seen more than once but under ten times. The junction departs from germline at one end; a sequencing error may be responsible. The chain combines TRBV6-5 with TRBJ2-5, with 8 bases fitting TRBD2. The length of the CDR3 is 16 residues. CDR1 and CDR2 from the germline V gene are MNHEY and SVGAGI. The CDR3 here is CASSHSRGGQGETQYF. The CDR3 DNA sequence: TGTGCCAGCAGTCACTCCCGGGGGGGCCAGGGGGAGACCCAGTACTTC.

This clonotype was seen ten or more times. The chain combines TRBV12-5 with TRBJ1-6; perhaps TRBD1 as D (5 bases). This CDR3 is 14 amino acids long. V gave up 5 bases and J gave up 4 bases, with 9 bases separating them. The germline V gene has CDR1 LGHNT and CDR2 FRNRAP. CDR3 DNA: TGTGCTAGTGGTCTGACAGATTATAATTCACCCCTCCACTTT. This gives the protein CASGLTDYNSPLHF.

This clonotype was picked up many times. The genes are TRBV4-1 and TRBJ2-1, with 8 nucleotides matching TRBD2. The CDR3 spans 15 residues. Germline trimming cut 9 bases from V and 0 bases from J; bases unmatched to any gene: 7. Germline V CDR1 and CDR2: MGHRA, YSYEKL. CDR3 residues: CASRLLAVSYNEQFF. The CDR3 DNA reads TGCGCCAGTCGTCTACTAGCGGTCTCCTACAATGAGCAGTTCTTC.

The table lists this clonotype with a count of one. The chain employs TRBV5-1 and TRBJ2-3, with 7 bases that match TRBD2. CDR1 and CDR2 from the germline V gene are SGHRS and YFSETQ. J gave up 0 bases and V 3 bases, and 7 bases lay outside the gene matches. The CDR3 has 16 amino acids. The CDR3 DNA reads TGCGCCAGCAGCTACGGACTAGGGGTTAGCACAGATACGCAGTATTTT. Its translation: CASSYGLGVSTDTQYF.

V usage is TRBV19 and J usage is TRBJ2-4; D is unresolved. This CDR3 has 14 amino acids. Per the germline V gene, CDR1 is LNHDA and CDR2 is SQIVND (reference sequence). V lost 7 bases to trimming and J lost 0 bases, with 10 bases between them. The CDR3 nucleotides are TGTGCCAGTACACAGCAACTAGCCAAAAACATTCAGTACTTC. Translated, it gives CASTQQLAKNIQYF.

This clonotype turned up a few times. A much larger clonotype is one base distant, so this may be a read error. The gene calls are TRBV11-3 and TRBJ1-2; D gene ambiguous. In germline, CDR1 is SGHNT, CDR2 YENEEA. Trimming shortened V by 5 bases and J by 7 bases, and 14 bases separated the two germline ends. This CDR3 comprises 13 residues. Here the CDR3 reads CASSLGPSSGYTF. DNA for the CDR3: TGTGCCAGCAGCCTGGGCCCGTCCTCTGGCTACACCTTC.